The 19 T cell receptor beta chains reported below all come from one sample, sequenced in a study of T cell responses to AZD1222 COVID-19 vaccine. The data were produced by immunoSEQ multiplex PCR, yet TCRdb's version contains in-frame clones alone and is incomplete. The sample consists of approximately 140,000 clones, under 90% of them appearing once. The sample in question was peripheral blood, obtained 28 days after the second AZD1222 dose. Receptor source: an adult who received the AZD1222 COVID-19 vaccine.

The chain joins TRBV4-1 to TRBJ1-4; D perhaps matches TRBD1 (6 bases). The germline V gene has CDR1 MGHRA and CDR2 YSYEKL. The CDR3 runs to 16 residues. V lost 1 base, J lost 5 bases, and 14 bases lay in between. The CDR3 DNA reads TGCGCCAGCAGCCAAGTCGGGGGCGACTCGAATGAAAAACTGTTTTTT. This sequence encodes CASSQVGGDSNEKLFF.

The V gene is TRBV11-2, the J gene TRBJ1-5; 7 nucleotides match TRBD1. Germline CDR1 is SGHAT and CDR2 is FQNNGV. The CDR3 totals 16 residues. V lost 1 base and J lost 9; bases outside the gene matches: 12. This CDR3 reads CASSLGQGGTVLPQHF. The CDR3 DNA sequence: TGTGCCAGCAGCTTAGGTCAGGGGGGTACAGTTCTGCCCCAGCATTTT.

V gene TRBV30 combines with J gene TRBJ2-6; a weak D match, TRBD1 (7 bases). Germline CDR1 reads GTSNPN; CDR2 reads SVGIG (reference sequence). CDR3 length equals 15 residues. The germline V and J ends were trimmed by 5 bases and 4 bases, with 15 bases remaining between them. The CDR3 here is CAWERQGGGANVLTF. DNA of the CDR3: TGTGCCTGGGAGCGACAGGGAGGAGGGGCCAACGTCCTGACTTTC.

A few counts support this clone. This sequence joins TRBV24-1 and TRBJ1-2, with 10 bases lining up with TRBD1. CDR1 is KGHDR, CDR2 SFDVKD, per germline. V was clipped by 4 bases and J by 2 bases; unmatched bases: 3. The length of the CDR3 is 15 residues. The CDR3 spells CATSDRTGGNYGYTF. The DNA for the CDR3 is TGTGCCACCAGTGACCGGACAGGGGGGAACTATGGCTACACCTTC.

The genes are TRBV3-1 (or the pseudogene TRBV3-2) and TRBJ2-1; D remains ambiguous. Deletions cut 0 bases from V and 9 bases from J, with 9 bases between. The germline V gene encodes CDR1 LGHDT and CDR2 YNNKEL (reference sequence). CDR3 length: 13 residues. The CDR3, as DNA: TGTGCCAGCAGCCAAGATAACCGTGGTGAGCAGTTCTTC. It is translated as CASSQDNRGEQFF.

The chain has TRBV5-5 and TRBJ2-2; 9 bases line up with TRBD1. V trimming: 4 bases; J trimming: 4 bases; junction bases outside the gene matches: 11. The CDR3 covers 17 residues. The V gene's germline CDR1 is SGHKS and CDR2 YYEKEE (reference sequence). In DNA, the CDR3 is TGTGCCAGCAGCCCGATACCGGGACAGGGTGGCACCGGGGAGCTGTTTTTT. Its translation: CASSPIPGQGGTGELFF.

This clone has a single count. The V and J genes are TRBV7-8 and TRBJ1-6; TRBD1 is a possible D gene (6 bases). CDR1 is SGHVS, CDR2 FQNEAQ, per germline. The CDR3 covers 17 residues. Trimming stripped 1 base from V and 3 bases from J, with 13 bases between. The CDR3 is CASSLGWGQNYNSPLHF. In DNA, the CDR3 is TGTGCCAGCAGCTTAGGGTGGGGGCAAAACTATAATTCACCCCTCCACTTT.

V usage is TRBV29-1 and J usage is TRBJ1-2; D unresolved. Per germline, CDR1 SQVTM and CDR2 ANQGSEA. CDR3 size: 9 residues. The V end lost 8 bases, the J end lost 10 bases, and 11 bases lay between the germline ends. The CDR3 protein is CSNLTAYTF. The CDR3 nucleotides read TGCAGCAACTTAACAGCCTACACCTTC. Supplemented by reference TRBV29-1 and TRBJ1-2, the full variable domain reads SAVISQKPSRDICQRGTSLTIQCQVDSQVTMMFWYRQQPGQSLTLIATANQGSEATYESGFVIDKFPISRPNLTFSTLTVSNMSPEDSSIYLCSNLTAYTFGSGTRLTVV.

The chain links TRBV9 to TRBJ2-1, with 13 bases identical to TRBD2. The junction had 8 bases not matched to a gene; V was cut back by 4 bases and J by 7 bases. The CDR3 runs 16 residues. In germline, CDR1 is SGDLS, CDR2 YYNGEE. The CDR3 region has the DNA TGTGCCAGCAGCCCTAGACTAGCGGGAGGAGTAAATGAGCAGTTCTTC. It translates to CASSPRLAGGVNEQFF. The entire variable domain, with the rest obtained from reference TRBV9 and TRBJ2-1, is as follows: DSGVTQTPKHLITATGQRVTLRCSPRSGDLSVYWYQQSLDQGLQFLIQYYNGEERAKGNILERFSAQQFPDLHSELNLSSLELGDSALYFCASSPRLAGGVNEQFFGPGTRLTVL.

With regard to this clone: A clone one base away is much larger, so this may be a read error. Other DNA sequences within the sample encode an identical CDR3. This chain connects TRBV3-1 (or the pseudogene TRBV3-2) to TRBJ1-3; a possible D gene is TRBD1 (6 bases). There are 15 residues in the CDR3. V was pared by 2 bases and J by 1 base, with 9 bases between. Germline loops: CDR1 LGHDT, CDR2 YNNKEL (reference sequence). CDR3 in amino acids: CASSQNTGSGNTIYF. The CDR3 bases are TGTGCCAGCAGCCAAAATACAGGGTCTGGAAACACCATATATTTT.

The chain joins TRBV3-1 (or the pseudogene TRBV3-2) to TRBJ2-5, with a tentative D call TRBD2 (6 bases). The CDR3 extends over 15 amino acids. CDR1 and CDR2 (germline): LGHDT, YNNKEL (reference sequence). V dropped 0 bases and J dropped 7 bases, with 15 bases sitting between them. CDR3 bases: TGTGCCAGCAGCCAAGATTGGGGCGGGGTGGCGACCCAGTACTTC. Translated: CASSQDWGGVATQYF.

The V gene is TRBV28, the J gene TRBJ1-4; TRBD1 is a possible D gene (5 bases). Trimming cost V 6 bases and J 4 bases, with 12 bases left between them. CDR1 and CDR2 (germline): MDHEN, SYDVKM. CDR3 length equals 14 residues. The chain's CDR3 is CASRGEEDNEKLFF. The CDR3 bases are TGTGCCAGCAGGGGGGAGGAAGATAATGAAAAACTGTTTTTT.

The V and J genes are TRBV18 and TRBJ2-1; tentative D call: TRBD1 (6 bases). The CDR3 covers 14 residues. Germline assignment: CDR1 KGHSH and CDR2 LQKENI. Trimming shortened V by 6 bases and J by 6 bases, and 15 bases separated the two germline ends. Here the CDR3 reads CASSQGPPPNEQFF. The DNA for the CDR3 is TGTGCCAGCTCCCAGGGGCCGCCCCCCAATGAGCAGTTCTTC.

CDR3 coding DNA: TGTGCCAGCAGCCCCGGTAATGAGCAGTTCTTC. This encodes CASSPGNEQFF. The chain combines TRBV7-2 with TRBJ2-1; D gene uncertain. There are 11 residues in the CDR3. Trimming took off 5 bases at V and 7 bases at J, with 6 bases between the two ends. Germline CDR1 SGHTA, CDR2 FQGNSA. Full variable domain (missing parts from reference TRBV7-2 and TRBJ2-1): GAGVSQSPSNKVTEKGKDVELRCDPISGHTALYWYRQSLGQGLEFLIYFQGNSAPDKSGLPSDRFSAERTGGSVSTLTIQRTQQEDSAVYLCASSPGNEQFFGPGTRLTVL.

The CDR3 nucleotides are TGTGCCAGCAGTACCCCTCGCAGTGATACAGGACTCTGGGGCTACACCTTC. This sequence encodes CASSTPRSDTGLWGYTF. V and J are TRBV28 and TRBJ1-2, with a weak D call TRBD1 (5 bases). CDR3 length: 17 amino acids. Trimming pared 5 bases from V and 8 bases from J, leaving 27 bases between. Germline values: CDR1 MDHEN, CDR2 SYDVKM.

This clone was seen a single time. This rearrangement joins TRBV28 to TRBJ1-5; D remains ambiguous. Germline-derived CDR1 and CDR2 are MDHEN and SYDVKM. This CDR3 comprises 13 residues. Trimming removed 6 bases at V and 2 bases at J, with 8 bases between. The CDR3 sequence: CASSSTRNQPQHF. The CDR3 region has the DNA TGTGCCAGCAGCTCCACACGCAATCAGCCCCAGCATTTT.

J is TRBJ1-4 and V is TRBV6-1; weak D call: TRBD1 (5 bases). Germline values: CDR1 MNHNS, CDR2 SASEGT. The CDR3 covers 15 residues. The V and J ends lost 1 base and 6 bases respectively, with 12 bases between them. CDR3 loop: CASSEGRGSYEKLFF. The CDR3, as DNA: TGTGCCAGCAGTGAAGGGAGGGGATCGTATGAAAAACTGTTTTTT.

The chain recombines TRBV12-5 with TRBJ1-2, with unresolved D. V was pared by 1 base and J by 7 bases, with 13 bases between. CDR1 is LGHNT and CDR2 is FRNRAP in the germline V gene. This CDR3 spans 14 amino acids. CDR3 region: CASGLEPSGSGYTF. CDR3 nucleotides: TGTGCTAGTGGTTTGGAACCTTCGGGTTCTGGCTACACCTTC.

The chain uses TRBV2 and TRBJ2-2, with 7 positions matching TRBD1. Trimming cost V 2 bases and J 4 bases; bases outside gene matches: 4. Germline V gene sequence: CDR1 SNHLY, CDR2 FYNNEI. The CDR3 sequence is 15 residues long. The CDR3 DNA sequence: TGTGCCAGCAGTGAAAACAGGGGAATCACCGGGGAGCTGTTTTTT. Translation gives CASSENRGITGELFF.